This T cell receptor (beta chain) derives from a study of T cell responses to AZD1222 COVID-19 vaccine. General observations from the study: Spike was spanned by vaccine-associated CD4 TCRs, which were dominant at 160-218 and 743-854.

In the case of this clone: The antigen is undetermined.

This CDR3 has 12 amino acids. The ends were cut back, 6 bases at V and 0 bases at J, with 5 bases in the middle. From germline, CDR1 is KGHSH and CDR2 LQKENI. Sequencing used immunoSEQ multiplex PCR; TCRdb keeps in-frame clones, though not all of them. The table has about 120,000 clones, roughly 90% seen once. This sequence originates from an adult in good health. The chain combines TRBV18 with TRBJ1-2; D remains ambiguous. The source was peripheral blood, collected on day 0 of AZD1222 vaccination. As DNA, the CDR3 is TGTGCCAGCTCCACGGCTAACTATGGCTACACCTTC. It is translated as CASSTANYGYTF. The complete variable domain, with remaining parts taken from reference TRBV18 and TRBJ1-2, reads NAGVMQNPRHLVRRRGQEARLRCSPMKGHSHVYWYRQLPEEGLKFMVYLQKENIIDESGMPKERFSAEFPKEGPSILRIQQVVRGDSAAYFCASSTANYGYTFGSGTRLTVV.